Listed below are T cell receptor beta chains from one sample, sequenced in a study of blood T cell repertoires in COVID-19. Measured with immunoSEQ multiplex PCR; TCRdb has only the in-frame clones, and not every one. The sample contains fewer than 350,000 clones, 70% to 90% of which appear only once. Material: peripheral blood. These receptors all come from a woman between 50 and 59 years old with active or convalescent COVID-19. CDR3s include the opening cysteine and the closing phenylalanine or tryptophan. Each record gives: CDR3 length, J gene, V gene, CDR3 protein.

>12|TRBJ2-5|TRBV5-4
CASSPDQETQYF
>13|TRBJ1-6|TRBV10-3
CAISGDSDSPLHF
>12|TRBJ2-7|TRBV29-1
CSFDRGLCGQYF
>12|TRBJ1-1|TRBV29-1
CSVCQGNTEAFF
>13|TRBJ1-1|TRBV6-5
CASSYGRNTEAFF
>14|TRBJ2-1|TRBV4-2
CASSQIGGDNEQFF
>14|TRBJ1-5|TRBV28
CASSLLDRSQPQHF
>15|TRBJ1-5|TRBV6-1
CASSEPAGTSQPQHF
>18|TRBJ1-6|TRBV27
CASSLSPRWSSYNSPLHF
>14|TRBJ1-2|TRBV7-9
CASSLGGQAEFRTF
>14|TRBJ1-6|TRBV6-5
CASRPGTVNSPLHF
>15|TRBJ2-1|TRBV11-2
CASSLRGVRDNEQFF
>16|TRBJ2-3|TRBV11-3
CASSLGTLLGTDTQYF
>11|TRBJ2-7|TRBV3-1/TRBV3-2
CASSQGGEQYF
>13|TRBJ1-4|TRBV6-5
CASRRQGREKLFF
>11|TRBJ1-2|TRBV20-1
CSAQGAGGYTF
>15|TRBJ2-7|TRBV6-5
CASSYYPDSSYEQYF
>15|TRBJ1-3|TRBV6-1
CASSEDRVGGNTIYF
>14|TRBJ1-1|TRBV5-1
CASSLVGADTEAFF
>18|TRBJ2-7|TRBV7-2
CASSLGRLLAGTSYEQYF
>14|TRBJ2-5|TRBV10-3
CAIRTGGGQETQYF
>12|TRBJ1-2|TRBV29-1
CSVTGNNYGYTF
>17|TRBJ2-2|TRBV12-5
CASGLAPHSGRGGELFF
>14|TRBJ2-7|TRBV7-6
CASSLELAGGEQYF
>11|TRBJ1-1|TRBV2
CASTVAGKAFF
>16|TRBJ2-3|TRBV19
CASSVLFVGSLDTQYF
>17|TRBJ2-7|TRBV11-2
CASSLVSGLAGVNEQYF
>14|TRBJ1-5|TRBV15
CATSLTGSNQPQHF
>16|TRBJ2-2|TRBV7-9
CASSTSGRGDTGELFF
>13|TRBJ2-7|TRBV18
CASSPTRGYEQYF
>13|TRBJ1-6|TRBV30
CAWSVGTGASLHF
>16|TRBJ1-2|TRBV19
CASSLAPGGTTGGYTF